These 4 T cell receptor beta chains share one sample of origin, sequenced in a study of shared clonotypes between healthy human individuals. Sequencing used immunoSEQ multiplex PCR; TCRdb keeps in-frame clones, though not all of them. The table lists about 1.1 million clones, more than 75% of them singletons. The specimen was memory CD4+ T cells from PBMCs. The subset was: CD45RA-negative fraction. The receptors originated from a man younger than 35 in good health. Some clones in this sample may be carry-over from other donors' samples.

V gene TRBV7-3 combines with J gene TRBJ2-5, with D tentatively TRBD2 (5 bases). Germline CDR1 SGHTA, CDR2 FQGTGA. The germline V and J ends were trimmed by 4 bases and 1 base, with 10 bases remaining between them. This CDR3 contains 14 residues. The CDR3 bases are TGTGCCAGCAGCTCCGGCGCGGGCCAAGAGACCCAGTACTTC. Its protein product is CASSSGAGQETQYF.

CDR3 residues: CASSPRFGGVGEQYF. For the CDR3, the DNA is TGTGCCAGCAGCCCCCGGTTTGGCGGCGTTGGGGAGCAGTACTTC. J is TRBJ2-7 and V is TRBV11-1; D gene ambiguous. V was shortened by 5 bases and J by 7 bases, with 21 bases between the two germline ends. Germline V CDR1 and CDR2: SGHAT, FQDESV (reference sequence). This CDR3 has 15 amino acids. The full variable domain, completed using reference TRBV11-1 and TRBJ2-7, is EAEVAQSPRYKITEKSQAVAFWCDPISGHATLYWYRQILGQGPELLVQFQDESVVDDSQLPKDRFSAERLKGVDSTLKIQPAELGDSAMYLCASSPRFGGVGEQYFGPGTRLTVT.

The chain joins TRBV18 to TRBJ1-2, with 12 bases lining up with TRBD1. The CDR3 sequence is 15 residues long. Trimming removed 6 bases from V and 2 bases from J; junction bases left unmatched: 4. Looked up from germline, CDR1 is KGHSH and CDR2 is LQKENI. The CDR3 loop is CASSRGTGGNYGYTF. The CDR3 DNA reads as TGTGCCAGCTCCCGGGGGACAGGGGGCAACTATGGCTACACCTTC.

V usage is TRBV28 and J usage is TRBJ1-1; tentatively, D is TRBD1 (5 bases). This CDR3 is 16 amino acids long. The V gene lost 4 bases and the J gene lost 4 bases, with 19 bases spanning the gap. In germline, CDR1 is MDHEN, CDR2 SYDVKM. The CDR3 nucleotides read TGTGCCAGCAGTTCCCCCCGCGGGGGAGAGGTCACTGAAGCTTTCTTT. This translates into CASSSPRGGEVTEAFF.